The clone carrying this T cell receptor (beta chain) was seen ten or more times. What it recognizes is unknown. This sample is drawn from a study of CD8+CD57+ T cells in acquired aplastic anemia. General observations from the study: Patients showed no significant difference from controls in CD8+ Simpson's diversity.

Genomic DNA, serving as template, underwent TCR beta VDJ and CDR3 profiling. Using its own MiXCR run on the reads, TCRdb lists one record per CDR3 protein. This sample has over 150,000 distinct CDR3 sequences; around 45% occur once, and the top ten carry over 0.95%. Germline loops: CDR1 LGHNA, CDR2 YSLEER. The CDR3 contains 14 residues. The V end was cut by 4 bases, the J end by 2 bases, with 10 bases between. The source material was sorted CD4+, CD8+, or CD8+CD57+ T cells (not recorded which) from PBMCs. This TCR came from a human donor in good health. The chain employs TRBV4-3 and TRBJ2-3, with D maybe TRBD1 (6 bases). The CDR3 spells CASSPRTVTDTQYF. The DNA of the CDR3 is TGCGCCAGCAGCCCCAGGACAGTCACAGATACGCAGTATTTT.